A single sample is the source of the 30 T cell receptor beta chains below, sequenced in a study of blood T cell repertoires in COVID-19. Sequencing was performed with immunoSEQ multiplex PCR; in TCRdb, only in-frame clones are kept and a portion is missing. This repertoire shows 140,000 or so clones, nearly 90% found once; its top ten account for approximately 2%. The source material was peripheral blood. The receptor source for this set is a man aged 65 to 85 with acute or convalescent COVID-19.

The chain employs TRBV6-5 and TRBJ1-1; D is uncertain. The CDR3 length is 14 residues. The V and J ends lost 4 bases and 1 base respectively, with 10 bases between them. Germline CDR1 reads MNHEY; CDR2 reads SVGAGI. The CDR3: CASSSLAGNTEAFF. CDR3 in DNA: TGTGCCAGCAGTTCCCTAGCAGGGAACACTGAAGCTTTCTTT.

V usage is TRBV24-1 and J usage is TRBJ1-5, with D perhaps matching TRBD1 (5 bases). Germline assignment: CDR1 KGHDR and CDR2 SFDVKD. This CDR3 comprises 13 residues. Trimming removed 8 bases from V and 6 bases from J, with 13 bases in between. The CDR3 DNA reads TGTGCCACCAACACAGGCTACGGTCAGCCCCAGCATTTT. Protein sequence: CATNTGYGQPQHF.

The V gene is TRBV4-2, the J gene TRBJ2-3; TRBD2 matches at 8 bases. Germline V lookup: CDR1 LGHNA, CDR2 YNFKEQ. Trimming at V came to 1 base and at J to 2 bases, leaving 2 bases not matched to a gene. This CDR3 has 15 residues. The CDR3 coding sequence is TGTGCCAGCAGCCAAGTTAGCGGGATCACAGATACGCAGTATTTT. This gives the protein CASSQVSGITDTQYF.

The chain recombines TRBV4-1 with TRBJ1-6; 9 nucleotides line up with TRBD1. The CDR3 sequence is 16 residues long. The J segment lost 11 bases and the V segment lost 3 bases, leaving 11 bases of the junction unmatched. Germline V lookup: CDR1 MGHRA, CDR2 YSYEKL. The CDR3 DNA is TGCGCCAGCAGCCATCTTCACAGGGGGCGGCAAACACCCCTCCACTTT. Translation: CASSHLHRGRQTPLHF.

This rearrangement joins TRBV11-2 to TRBJ2-3, with 12 bases fitting TRBD2. The CDR3 is made up of 16 amino acids. Per the germline V gene, CDR1 is SGHAT and CDR2 is FQNNGV. After removal of 3 bases from V and 2 bases from J, the junction contained 3 bases not matched to a gene. The CDR3 DNA is TGTGCCAGCAGCTTGACTAGCGGGGGAGTCACAGATACGCAGTATTTT. Amino acids: CASSLTSGGVTDTQYF.

The rearrangement joins TRBV6-1 to TRBJ1-5; maybe TRBD1 (5 bases). Germline assignment: CDR1 MNHNS and CDR2 SASEGT. The ends were cut back, 0 bases at V and 4 bases at J, with 7 bases in the middle. The CDR3 extends over 14 amino acids. Written as DNA, the CDR3 is TGTGCCAGCAGTGAAGCTGGGGGGAATCAGCCCCAGCATTTT. Translation: CASSEAGGNQPQHF.

This chain uses TRBV6-5 with TRBJ2-2; weak D call: TRBD2 (6 bases). CDR1 and CDR2 (germline): MNHEY, SVGAGI. The CDR3 is 15 amino acids. The V and J ends lost 5 bases and 2 bases respectively, with 12 bases between them. CDR3 residues: CASSRGGVNTGELFF. In DNA form, the CDR3 reads TGTGCCAGCAGTCGGGGCGGGGTTAACACCGGGGAGCTGTTTTTT.

The chain carries TRBV18 and TRBJ1-2; unclear D gene. CDR1 KGHSH and CDR2 LQKENI come from the germline V gene. This CDR3 has 17 amino acids. V was cut by 2 bases and J by 0 bases, with 16 bases left in between. CDR3 in amino acids: CASSPRSGREANYGYTF. The DNA for the CDR3 is TGTGCCAGCTCACCAAGGTCTGGCCGGGAAGCTAACTATGGCTACACCTTC.

The rearrangement uses TRBV6-1 and TRBJ2-5; 7 nucleotides match TRBD1. Germline V lookup: CDR1 MNHNS, CDR2 SASEGT. The CDR3 extends over 16 amino acids. With 3 bases clipped from V and 5 bases from J, the junction kept 12 bases outside the gene matches. The CDR3 here is CASSDRTGRAFETQYF. The DNA for the CDR3 is TGTGCCAGCAGTGACCGGACAGGACGGGCGTTTGAGACCCAGTACTTC.

This chain joins TRBV28 and TRBJ2-7; 12 positions match TRBD2. Trimming cost V 4 bases and J 9 bases; bases outside gene matches: 7. This CDR3 is built from 14 residues. Per germline, CDR1 MDHEN and CDR2 SYDVKM. The CDR3, as DNA: TGTGCCAGCAGTTCCCTAGCGGGAGGGCCCGTGCAGTACTTC. Amino acid sequence: CASSSLAGGPVQYF.

The chain recombines TRBV10-3 with TRBJ1-4, with a tentative D call TRBD1 (6 bases). The V and J ends lost 6 bases and 0 bases respectively, with 8 bases between them. This CDR3 spans 14 amino acids. The V gene's germline CDR1 is ENHRY and CDR2 SYGVKD. This chain's CDR3 is CAISGQSTNEKLFF. The CDR3 region has the DNA TGTGCCATCAGCGGACAGTCAACTAATGAAAAACTGTTTTTT.

V usage is TRBV2 and J usage is TRBJ2-1; D unclear. CDR3 length: 14 residues. Trimming cost V 1 base and J 7 bases, with 11 bases left between them. The germline V gene encodes CDR1 SNHLY and CDR2 FYNNEI. The CDR3 sequence is CASSEVLVGNEQFF. DNA for the CDR3: TGTGCCAGCAGTGAAGTTCTAGTGGGTAATGAGCAGTTCTTC. Looking up the rest from reference TRBV2 and TRBJ2-1 gives the full variable domain: EPEVTQTPSHQVTQMGQEVILRCVPISNHLYFYWYRQILGQKVEFLVSFYNNEISEKSEIFDDQFSVERPDGSNFTLKIRSTKLEDSAMYFCASSEVLVGNEQFFGPGTRLTVL.

This chain links TRBV7-9 with TRBJ2-3; D is possibly TRBD1 (5 bases). Per the germline V gene, CDR1 is SEHNR and CDR2 is FQNEAQ (reference sequence). Trimming removed 9 bases from V and 0 bases from J, with 10 bases in between. This CDR3 contains 13 residues. The CDR3 DNA is TGTGCCAGGGCCGACAGTAGCACAGATACGCAGTATTTT. Its protein is CARADSSTDTQYF.

This chain joins TRBV7-6 and TRBJ2-1; D is possibly TRBD2 (5 bases). The CDR3 consists of 15 residues. Per the germline V gene, CDR1 is SGHVS and CDR2 is FNYEAQ. Trimming took off 5 bases at V and 6 bases at J, with 17 bases between the two ends. CDR3 residues: CASSPGSTSINEQFF. In DNA form, the CDR3 reads TGTGCCAGCAGCCCGGGGTCGACAAGCATCAATGAGCAGTTCTTC.

This clone is a singleton in its sample. This sequence joins TRBV30 and TRBJ1-4; D gene ambiguous. The CDR3 is 16 amino acids. Germline CDR1 reads GTSNPN; CDR2 reads SVGIG (reference sequence). Between the trimmed V and J ends, which lost 4 bases and 4 bases, there was a span of 19 bases. The CDR3 nucleotides are TGTGCCTGGATGGCGGTCGCACCCCCCCTTAATGAAAAACTGTTTTTT. This gives the protein CAWMAVAPPLNEKLFF.

This clone has only a few counts. V is TRBV3-1 (or the pseudogene TRBV3-2) and J is TRBJ2-7; 7 bases map to TRBD1. CDR3 length: 17 amino acids. J was trimmed by 4 bases and V by 1 base; bases with no gene match: 13. Germline CDR1 is LGHDT and CDR2 is YNNKEL (reference sequence). CDR3 sequence: CASSQVGGGPVYYEQYF. CDR3 coding DNA: TGTGCCAGCAGCCAAGTAGGGGGCGGGCCGGTTTATTACGAGCAGTACTTC.

The chain carries TRBV21-1 and TRBJ2-7; TRBD1, the table's D call, lacks a check against the DNA. TRBV21-1 is shown as a pseudogene. CDR3 length: 17 amino acids. CDR3 residues: CASSKEAGADLSYEQYF. CDR3 nucleotide sequence: TGTGCCAGCAGCAAAGAGGCTGGGGCTGATCTCTCCTACGAGCAGTACTTC.

This chain links TRBV7-2 with TRBJ2-1; 8 bases are a match to TRBD1. Looked up from germline, CDR1 is SGHTA and CDR2 is FQGNSA. The J segment lost 7 bases and the V segment lost 6 bases, leaving 5 bases of the junction unmatched. This CDR3 has 13 amino acids. As DNA, the CDR3 is TGTGCCAGCAGAACTACAGGGGGTAATGAGCAGTTCTTC. Translated, it gives CASRTTGGNEQFF.

The V and J genes are TRBV6-5 and TRBJ1-5; D not certain. From germline, CDR1 is MNHEY and CDR2 SVGAGI. The CDR3 is 15 residues long. Trimming cost V 0 bases and J 6 bases, with 12 bases left between them. The CDR3 region is CASSYSKGAGQPQHF. In DNA form, the CDR3 reads TGTGCCAGCAGTTACTCGAAGGGCGCGGGTCAGCCCCAGCATTTT.

The J gene is TRBJ1-5, the V gene TRBV27; 8 bases line up with TRBD1. Trimming at V came to 4 bases and at J to 0 bases, leaving 2 bases not matched to a gene. The germline V gene encodes CDR1 MNHEY and CDR2 SMNVEV (reference sequence). The CDR3 is 15 residues long. CDR3 sequence reads: CASSSDRGSNQPQHF. For the CDR3, the DNA is TGTGCCAGCAGTTCAGACAGGGGTAGCAATCAGCCCCAGCATTTT.

This chain connects TRBV3-1 (or the pseudogene TRBV3-2) to TRBJ1-5; D perhaps matches TRBD1 (5 bases). Germline lookup yields CDR1 LGHDT and CDR2 YNNKEL (reference sequence). Trimming cost V 3 bases and J 2 bases, with 14 bases left between them. The CDR3 consists of 16 residues. The DNA for the CDR3 is TGTGCCAGCAGCCATTCGGCGGGACGAGGCAATCAGCCCCAGCATTTT. The encoded protein is CASSHSAGRGNQPQHF.

This sequence joins TRBV11-2 and TRBJ1-3, with 7 bases aligning to TRBD1. Germline loops: CDR1 SGHAT, CDR2 FQNNGV. This CDR3 has 17 residues. J lost 0 bases, V lost 1 base, and 6 bases had no gene match. CDR3: CASSLAGTVSSGNTIYF. Written as DNA, the CDR3 is TGTGCCAGCAGCTTAGCTGGGACAGTAAGCTCTGGAAACACCATATATTTT. Full variable domain (rest looked up from reference TRBV11-2 and TRBJ1-3): EAGVAQSPRYKIIEKRQSVAFWCNPISGHATLYWYQQILGQGPKLLIQFQNNGVVDDSQLPKDRFSAERLKGVDSTLKIQPAKLEDSAVYLCASSLAGTVSSGNTIYFGEGSWLTVV.

The genes are TRBV12-5 and TRBJ2-1; TRBD1 matches at 11 bases. The germline gives CDR1 LGHNT, CDR2 FRNRAP. The V and J ends lost 6 bases and 5 bases, in that order; junction bases with no gene match: 6. The CDR3 has 15 amino acids. The DNA of the CDR3 is TGTGCTAGTGGCGGGGACAGGGGGTTCGACAATGAGCAGTTCTTC. Translation gives CASGGDRGFDNEQFF.

V gene TRBV9 combines with J gene TRBJ2-3; D not certain. The CDR3 is 15 amino acids. V shed 7 bases and J shed 3 bases, with 18 bases lying between them. Germline CDR1 SGDLS, CDR2 YYNGEE. The CDR3 bases are TGTGCCAGCGGGCCGCCTTCCCTAAATACAGATACGCAGTATTTT. Translated, it gives CASGPPSLNTDTQYF.

This clone was counted a single time. V gene TRBV15 combines with J gene TRBJ2-7, with TRBD2 identical over 8 bases. This CDR3 contains 16 residues. In germline, CDR1 is LNHNV, CDR2 YYDKDF (reference sequence). V was clipped by 4 bases and J by 1 base; unmatched bases: 9. CDR3 coding DNA: TGTGCCACCAGCACCCGGTTACTAGCGGCATCCTACGAGCAGTACTTC. This translates into CATSTRLLAASYEQYF.

The chain recombines TRBV10-3 with TRBJ2-5, with 7 bases fitting TRBD1. The length of the CDR3 is 13 residues. Germline V gives CDR1 ENHRY, CDR2 SYGVKD. V was pared by 5 bases and J by 4 bases, with 4 bases of the junction left unmatched. This CDR3 is CAISYRGGETQYF. CDR3 DNA sequence: TGTGCCATCAGTTACAGGGGCGGAGAGACCCAGTACTTC.

The chain carries TRBV19 and TRBJ2-4, with TRBD1 matching 7 bases. Trimming took 4 bases from V and 8 from J; bases not matched to a gene: 11. Germline CDR1 is LNHDA and CDR2 is SQIVND (reference sequence). There are 15 residues in the CDR3. CDR3 region: CASSTTGPRIDIQYF. The DNA for the CDR3 is TGTGCCAGTAGTACGACAGGGCCGAGGATAGACATTCAGTACTTC.

This chain uses TRBV5-4 with TRBJ2-7; 13 bases line up with TRBD2. The CDR3 is 15 residues long. With 4 bases clipped from V and 6 bases from J, the junction kept 7 bases outside the gene matches. Germline V gene sequence: CDR1 SGHNT, CDR2 YYREEE (reference sequence). For the CDR3, the DNA is TGTGCCAGCAGCGTACTAGCGGGAGGGCCAGGCGAGCAGTACTTC. The encoded protein is CASSVLAGGPGEQYF.

This sequence joins TRBV12-3 or TRBV12-4 and TRBJ2-7; 8 bases fit TRBD1. The CDR3 has 13 amino acids. V lost 2 bases and J lost 4; bases outside the gene matches: 1. The CDR3 spells CASSLRQGYEQYF. The CDR3 bases are TGTGCCAGCAGTTTAAGACAGGGGTACGAGCAGTACTTC.

This clone has just one count. The chain carries TRBV6-1 and TRBJ2-7; 10 bases agree with TRBD1. CDR3 length: 16 residues. Germline trimming cut 1 base from V and 4 bases from J; bases unmatched to any gene: 7. The germline V gene encodes CDR1 MNHNS and CDR2 SASEGT. Here the CDR3 reads CASSEGWDRGQYEQYF. The CDR3, as DNA: TGTGCCAGCAGTGAAGGTTGGGACAGGGGCCAGTACGAGCAGTACTTC.